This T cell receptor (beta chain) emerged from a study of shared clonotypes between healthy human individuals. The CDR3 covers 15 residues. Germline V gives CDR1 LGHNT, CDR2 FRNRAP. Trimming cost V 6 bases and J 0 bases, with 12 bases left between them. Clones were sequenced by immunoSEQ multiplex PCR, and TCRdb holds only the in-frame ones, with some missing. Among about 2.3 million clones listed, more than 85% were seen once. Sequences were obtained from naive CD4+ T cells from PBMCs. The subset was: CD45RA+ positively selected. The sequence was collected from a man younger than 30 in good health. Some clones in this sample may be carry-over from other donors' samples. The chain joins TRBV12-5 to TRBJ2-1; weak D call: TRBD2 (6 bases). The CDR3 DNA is TGTGCTAGTGGCCTTAGCGGCAGCTCCTACAATGAGCAGTTCTTC. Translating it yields CASGLSGSSYNEQFF.